This T cell receptor (beta chain) stems from a study of blood T cell repertoires in COVID-19. Across the study: Acute and convalescent COVID-19 specimens originated in the United States, Italy and Spain. Nucleic acid was either cDNA or gDNA, and it came from T cells, B-cell-depleted T cells, or PBMCs.

As handled by the study authors: Estimates of nucleated cell counts were drawn from the amplification of reference gene primers. The repertoire was sequenced with immunoSEQ multiplex PCR; TCRdb's copy has only in-frame clones and lacks some. V and J calls and clone size are copied from that table; D and trimming were computed from the DNA. The table lists approximately 200,000 clones, over 70% of them singletons. The V gene end was trimmed by 3 bases and the J gene end by 2 bases; junction bases not matched to a gene: 10. Germline CDR1 SGDLS, CDR2 YYNGEE. This CDR3 is 16 amino acids long. The sequenced material came from peripheral blood. The receptor's source is a man aged 55 to 70 with active or convalescent COVID-19. The chain uses TRBV9 and TRBJ2-7, with 8 bases fitting TRBD1. The CDR3: CASSANRDRNPYEQYF. CDR3 DNA: TGTGCCAGCAGCGCCAACCGGGACAGGAATCCCTACGAGCAGTACTTC.